The rows below give T cell receptor beta chains drawn from one sample of a study of blood T cell repertoires in COVID-19. Assay used: immunoSEQ multiplex PCR; TCRdb lists only in-frame clones, some missing. The sample carries over 200,000 clones, approximately 90% recorded once. The material sequenced was peripheral blood. All receptors derive from a man in his thirties or forties with COVID-19, enrolled during active disease. CDR3s include the opening cysteine and the closing phenylalanine or tryptophan. Where a row states a size, it is once, few, many or the class of an expanded clone; other rows omit it.

TRBV2,TRBJ1-6,NA,CASNRDPGFVALHF
TRBV24-1,TRBJ2-1,NA,CAIQTGTGGSEQFF
TRBV5-1,TRBJ2-7,NA,CASSLGGTSYEQYF
TRBV5-1,TRBJ1-2,once,CASSASGTVREGYTF
TRBV9,TRBJ1-2,NA,CASSPSGQRDGYTF
TRBV11-2,TRBJ1-3,NA,CASSLGAGSGGNTIYF
TRBV6-5,TRBJ1-5,NA,CASSLGGGQPQPQHF
TRBV6-2/TRBV6-3,TRBJ1-5,NA,CASSYPNRARWTQHF
TRBV5-1,TRBJ1-5,NA,CASSLIGDQPQHF
TRBV7-2,TRBJ1-6,NA,CASSSPGTGAVNSPLHF
TRBV9,TRBJ2-1,NA,CASSVLLAGGEQFF
TRBV10-3,TRBJ2-7,NA,CAISVPGRSSEQYF
TRBV18,TRBJ2-7,NA,CASSPYTLPEQYF
TRBV27,TRBJ1-1,NA,CASSLGTGGTEAFF
TRBV19,TRBJ2-7,NA,CASSIRGPSYEQYF
TRBV12-3/TRBV12-4,TRBJ2-7,NA,CASSPVYSYEQYF
TRBV2,TRBJ1-2,NA,CASSEAGTAHGYTF
TRBV4-2,TRBJ2-7,NA,CASRGRSYEQYF
TRBV6-6,TRBJ2-2,NA,CASSSGTGANTGELFF
TRBV11-2,TRBJ1-5,once,CASSLVRAIVQPQHF
TRBV7-3,TRBJ1-2,NA,CASSLIAGESRGGYTF
TRBV6-5,TRBJ1-2,NA,CASSQKDSFYGYTF
TRBV15,TRBJ2-5,NA,CATSTSGSQTQYF
TRBV4-3,TRBJ1-2,NA,CASSQDLQGNGYTF
TRBV5-6,TRBJ2-3,NA,CASSLVLAGEADTQYF